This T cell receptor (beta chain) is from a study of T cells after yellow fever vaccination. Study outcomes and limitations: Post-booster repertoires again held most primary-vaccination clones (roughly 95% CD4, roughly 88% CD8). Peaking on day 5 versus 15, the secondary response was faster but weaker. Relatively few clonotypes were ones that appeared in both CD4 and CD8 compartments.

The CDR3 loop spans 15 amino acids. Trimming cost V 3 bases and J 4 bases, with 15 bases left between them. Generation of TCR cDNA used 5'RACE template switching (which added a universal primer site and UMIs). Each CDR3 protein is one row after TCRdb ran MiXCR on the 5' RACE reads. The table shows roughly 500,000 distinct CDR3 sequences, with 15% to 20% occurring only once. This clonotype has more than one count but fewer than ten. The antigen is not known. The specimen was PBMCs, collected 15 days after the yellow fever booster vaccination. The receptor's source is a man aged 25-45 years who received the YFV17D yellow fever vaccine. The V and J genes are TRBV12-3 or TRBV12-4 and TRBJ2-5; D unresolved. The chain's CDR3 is CASSFSGGVLETQYF. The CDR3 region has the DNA TGTGCCAGCAGTTTTAGTGGCGGAGTTCTAGAGACCCAGTACTTC.